The source of this TCR beta chain is a study of regulatory T cells in long-lasting Graves disease. Sequencing libraries for TCR beta were prepared with iRepertoire HTBI primers and Arm-PCR of CDR3 regions. A single record per CDR3 protein comes from TCRdb applying MiXCR to the multiplex PCR reads. Counted here are 420,000 or so distinct CDR3 sequences, about 15% occurring once; the ten biggest clones make up 20% to 25%. Germline CDR1 SGHRS, CDR2 YFSETQ. The V and J ends lost 4 bases and 6 bases respectively, with 16 bases between them. CDR3 length: 15 residues. In its sample, this clonotype was seen a few times. As for time point: newly diagnosed GD, antithyroid drugs for less than 3 months. RNA extracted from PBMCs served as the sequencing template. The sample was also linked to a second study, of T cells in Graves' hyperthyroidism and ophthalmopathy.

The source of this sequence is a woman under 30 with Graves disease. Material: peripheral blood mononuclear cells (PBMCs), obtained at new diagnosis, from a patient treated with antithyroid drugs. The gene calls are TRBV5-1 and TRBJ1-4; no clear D. The DNA for the CDR3 is TGCGCCAGCAGCCCGGGTGGGCGAAGGGATGAAAAACTGTTTTTT. This encodes CASSPGGRRDEKLFF. The whole variable domain, remainder taken from reference TRBV5-1 and TRBJ1-4, is KAGVTQTPRYLIKTRGQQVTLSCSPISGHRSVSWYQQTPGQGLQFLFEYFSETQRNKGNFPGRFSGRQFSNSRSEMNVSTLELGDSALYLCASSPGGRRDEKLFFGSGTQLSVL.